Included here is one TCR beta chain sequence, with context. The antigen is unknown. Sequenced by immunoSEQ multiplex PCR; TCRdb stores in-frame clones only, minus some. The sample contains 65,000 to 90,000 clones, more than 85% of which appear only once. The data were taken from a study of OX40 agonist ivuxolimab in advanced cancers. For the study at large: It was ivuxolimab, an agonistic anti-OX40 (CD134) antibody, that patients were treated with.

Sampling times: baseline, cycle 4 day 1, cycle 7 day 1. The study, taken as a whole, reports: Undetermined was the antigen specificity of the expanded peripheral T cells. Certain nonresponders additionally had low normalized T-cell clonal expansion.

Trimming stripped 5 bases from V and 6 bases from J, with 8 bases between. The CDR3 has 12 residues. Germline values: CDR1 SGHTA, CDR2 FQGTGA. The gene calls are TRBV7-3 and TRBJ2-1; TRBD2 might be the D (5 bases). The TCR was taken from an adult with an advanced solid tumor such as melanoma, head and neck, liver or kidney cancer. The input for sequencing was CD4+ or CD8+ T cells sorted from blood, taken in a trial of the OX40 agonist ivuxolimab. CDR3 amino acids: CASSTTINEQFF. The CDR3 nucleotides are TGTGCCAGCAGCACGACTATCAATGAGCAGTTCTTC.